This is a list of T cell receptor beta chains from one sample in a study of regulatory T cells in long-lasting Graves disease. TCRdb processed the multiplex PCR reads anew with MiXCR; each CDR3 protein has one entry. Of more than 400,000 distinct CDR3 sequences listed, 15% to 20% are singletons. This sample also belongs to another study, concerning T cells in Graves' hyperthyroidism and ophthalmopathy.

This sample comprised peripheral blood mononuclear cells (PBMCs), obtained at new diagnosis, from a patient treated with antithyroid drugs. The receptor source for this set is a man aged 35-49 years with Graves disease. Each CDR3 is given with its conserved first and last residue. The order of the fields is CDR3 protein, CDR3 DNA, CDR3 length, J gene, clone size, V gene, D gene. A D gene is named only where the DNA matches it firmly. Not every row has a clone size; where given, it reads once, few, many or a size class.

CASSYQGTGAYEQYF,TGTGCCAGCAGTTACCAGGGGACAGGGGCCTACGAGCAGTACTTC,15,TRBJ2-7,NA,TRBV6-9,TRBD1
CASSLLTWGETQYF,TGTGCCAGCAGTTTATTGACTTGGGGGGAGACCCAGTACTTC,14,TRBJ2-5,many,TRBV28,NA
CASSLWKSTDTQYF,TGCGCCAGCAGCTTGTGGAAGAGCACAGATACGCAGTATTTT,14,TRBJ2-3,many,TRBV5-1,NA
CSAGTTGTEAFF,TGCAGCGCCGGGACCACTGGGACTGAAGCTTTCTTT,12,TRBJ1-1,few,TRBV29-1,NA
CASRRDSGRAVDEQFF,TGTGCCAGCAGACGAGACAGCGGGAGGGCTGTAGATGAGCAGTTCTTC,16,TRBJ2-1,many,TRBV6-2/TRBV6-3,TRBD2
CASSPPHSSTDTQYF,TGTGCCAGCTCACCACCGCACAGTAGCACAGATACGCAGTATTTT,15,TRBJ2-3,many,TRBV18,NA
CSASLAEFTDTQYF,TGCAGTGCTAGCCTAGCGGAGTTCACAGATACGCAGTATTTT,14,TRBJ2-3,many,TRBV20-1,TRBD2
CASSPGLAGGPSAGELFF,TGCGCCAGCAGCCCAGGACTAGCGGGAGGGCCGAGCGCCGGGGAGCTGTTTTTT,18,TRBJ2-2,many,TRBV5-1,TRBD2
CASSRMGGRATDTQYF,TGTGCCAGCAGCCGGATGGGCGGGAGAGCGACAGATACGCAGTATTTT,16,TRBJ2-3,many,TRBV3-1,TRBD2
CASSPGTGVSEQYF,TGTGCCAGCAGTCCCGGGACAGGGGTAAGCGAGCAGTACTTC,14,TRBJ2-7,NA,TRBV27,TRBD1
CAWGPSNYGYTF,TGTGCCTGGGGGCCATCTAACTATGGCTACACCTTC,12,TRBJ1-2,many,TRBV30,NA
CASRKGALPGELFF,TGTGCCAGCAGGAAGGGGGCCCTCCCCGGGGAGCTGTTTTTT,14,TRBJ2-2,NA,TRBV2,TRBD1
CASSSVGQGQETQYF,TGTGCCAGCAGCTCCGTCGGACAGGGGCAAGAGACCCAGTACTTC,15,TRBJ2-5,NA,TRBV3-1,TRBD1
CASSLVRGLSSYNEQFF,TGTGCCAGCAGCTTAGTGAGGGGGCTGAGTTCCTACAATGAGCAGTTCTTC,17,TRBJ2-1,many,TRBV7-2,TRBD1
CASSFGQGSYNEQFF,TGCGCCAGCAGCTTTGGGCAGGGCAGTTACAATGAGCAGTTCTTC,15,TRBJ2-1,many,TRBV5-1,NA
CSARAPADNEQFF,TGCAGTGCTAGAGCCCCGGCCGATAATGAGCAGTTCTTC,13,TRBJ2-1,many,TRBV20-1,NA